This T cell receptor beta chain emerged from a study of T cell repertoires and HLA-DP antigens. For the study at large: Donors were two male and one female, aged 18-to-29 to 60-to-69. Pre-culture CD4+ samples used around 1,100 ng DNA versus about 220 ng for CD137+CD4+ sorts.

Clones were read by immunoSEQ multiplex PCR, and TCRdb kept only the in-frame ones, dropping some. The sample lists over 60,000 clones, roughly 77% seen once, with 1.6% in the top ten. CDR3 size: 12 residues. Trimming removed 6 bases from V and 3 bases from J, with 9 bases in between. Looked up from germline, CDR1 is ENHRY and CDR2 is SYGVKD. Remarks on this clone: Its antigen is still unknown.

The chain is built from TRBV10-3 and TRBJ2-7; tentative D call: TRBD2 (6 bases). This TCR came from a man aged 60-69 years in good health and CMV-seronegative. The sequenced material came from CD4+ T cells from PBMCs. This CDR3 reads CAISAGLYEQYF. For the CDR3, the DNA is TGTGCCATCAGCGCGGGGCTCTACGAGCAGTACTTC.